The 2 T cell receptor beta chains below were found in one sample sequenced in a study of blood T cell repertoires in COVID-19. The data were produced by immunoSEQ multiplex PCR, yet TCRdb's version contains in-frame clones alone and is incomplete. The sample lists 55,000 to 80,000 clones, roughly 82% occurring once. Sequenced: peripheral blood. The source is a man older than 75 with active COVID-19.

V is TRBV7-9 and J is TRBJ1-6; D is undetermined. CDR3 length: 17 residues. Trimming shortened V by 1 base and J by 0 bases, and 10 bases separated the two germline ends. Per the germline V gene, CDR1 is SEHNR and CDR2 is FQNEAQ (reference sequence). The CDR3 is CASSLGAGSSYNSPLHF. Written as DNA, the CDR3 is TGTGCCAGCAGCTTAGGTGCAGGCAGCTCCTATAATTCACCCCTCCACTTT. The complete variable domain, with remaining parts taken from reference TRBV7-9 and TRBJ1-6, reads DTGVSQNPRHKITKRGQNVTFRCDPISEHNRLYWYRQTLGQGPEFLTYFQNEAQLEKSRLLSDRFSAERPKGSFSTLEIQRTEQGDSAMYLCASSLGAGSSYNSPLHFGNGTRLTVT.

The chain couples TRBV11-2 to TRBJ1-2, with no clear D. V lost 0 bases and J lost 2, with 10 bases in between. The germline V gene encodes CDR1 SGHAT and CDR2 FQNNGV. The length of the CDR3 is 15 residues. The CDR3, as DNA: TGTGCCAGCAGCTTAGAGCCGGGTGGAAACTATGGCTACACCTTC. Its translation: CASSLEPGGNYGYTF.